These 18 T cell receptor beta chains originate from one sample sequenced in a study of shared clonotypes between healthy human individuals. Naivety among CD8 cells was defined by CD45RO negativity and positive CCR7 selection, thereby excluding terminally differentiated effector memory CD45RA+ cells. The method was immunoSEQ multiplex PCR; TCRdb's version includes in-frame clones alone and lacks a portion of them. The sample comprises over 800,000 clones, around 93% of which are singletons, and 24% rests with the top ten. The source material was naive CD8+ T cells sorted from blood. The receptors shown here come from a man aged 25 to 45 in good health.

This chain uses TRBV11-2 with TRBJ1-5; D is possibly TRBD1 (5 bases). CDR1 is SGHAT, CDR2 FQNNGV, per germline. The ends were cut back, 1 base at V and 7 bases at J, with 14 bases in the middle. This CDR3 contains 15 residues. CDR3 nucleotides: TGTGCCAGCAGCTTAGTTATGGGGGTAGGGCAGCCCCAGCATTTT. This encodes CASSLVMGVGQPQHF.

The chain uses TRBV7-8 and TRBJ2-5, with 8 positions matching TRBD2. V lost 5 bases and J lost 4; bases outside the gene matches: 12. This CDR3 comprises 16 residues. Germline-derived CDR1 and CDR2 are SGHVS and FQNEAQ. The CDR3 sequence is CASSANGGLAGETQYF. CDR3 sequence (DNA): TGTGCCAGCAGCGCTAACGGAGGGCTAGCGGGAGAGACCCAGTACTTC.

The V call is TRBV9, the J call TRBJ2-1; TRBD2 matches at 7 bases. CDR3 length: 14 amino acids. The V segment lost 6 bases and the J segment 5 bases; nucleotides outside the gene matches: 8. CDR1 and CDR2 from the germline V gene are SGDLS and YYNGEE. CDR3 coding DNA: TGTGCCAGCACCCCCTTTGGGGGGGACAATGAGCAGTTCTTC. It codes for CASTPFGGDNEQFF.

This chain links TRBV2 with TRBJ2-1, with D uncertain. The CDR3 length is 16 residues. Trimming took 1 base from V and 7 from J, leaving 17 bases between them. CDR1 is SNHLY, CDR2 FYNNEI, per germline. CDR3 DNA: TGTGCCAGCAGTGAAGGGCCAGCCCTAAAAGCTAATGAGCAGTTCTTC. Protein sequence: CASSEGPALKANEQFF. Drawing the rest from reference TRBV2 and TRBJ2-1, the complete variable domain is EPEVTQTPSHQVTQMGQEVILRCVPISNHLYFYWYRQILGQKVEFLVSFYNNEISEKSEIFDDQFSVERPDGSNFTLKIRSTKLEDSAMYFCASSEGPALKANEQFFGPGTRLTVL.

The CDR3 sequence: CASSLSWGVDEQFF. CDR3 coding DNA: TGTGCCAGCAGTTTATCTTGGGGAGTTGACGAGCAGTTCTTC. The chain is built from TRBV27 and TRBJ2-1; TRBD2 might be the D (5 bases). Trimming shortened V by 0 bases and J by 10 bases, and 13 bases separated the two germline ends. The V gene's germline CDR1 is MNHEY and CDR2 SMNVEV (reference sequence). The CDR3 totals 14 residues.

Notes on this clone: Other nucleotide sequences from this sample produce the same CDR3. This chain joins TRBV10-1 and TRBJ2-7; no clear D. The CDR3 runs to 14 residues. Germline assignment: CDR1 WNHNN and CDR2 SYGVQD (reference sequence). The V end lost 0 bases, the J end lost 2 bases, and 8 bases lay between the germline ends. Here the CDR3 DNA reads TGCGCCAGCAGTGAGTCCGGCAGTCCCTACGAGCAGTACTTC. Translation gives CASSESGSPYEQYF.

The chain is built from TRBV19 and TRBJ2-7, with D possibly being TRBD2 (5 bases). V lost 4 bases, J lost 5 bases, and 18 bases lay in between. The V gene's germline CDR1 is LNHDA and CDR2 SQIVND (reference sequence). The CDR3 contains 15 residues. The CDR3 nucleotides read TGTGCCAGTAGTACCCTCGGCGGGCCCGCCAACGAGCAGTACTTC. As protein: CASSTLGGPANEQYF.

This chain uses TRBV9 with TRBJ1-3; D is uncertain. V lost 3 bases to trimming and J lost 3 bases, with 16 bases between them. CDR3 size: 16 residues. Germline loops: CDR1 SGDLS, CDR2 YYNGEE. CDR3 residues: CASSASLGRNGNTIYF. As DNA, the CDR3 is TGTGCCAGCAGCGCCTCTTTGGGAAGGAATGGAAACACCATATATTTT.

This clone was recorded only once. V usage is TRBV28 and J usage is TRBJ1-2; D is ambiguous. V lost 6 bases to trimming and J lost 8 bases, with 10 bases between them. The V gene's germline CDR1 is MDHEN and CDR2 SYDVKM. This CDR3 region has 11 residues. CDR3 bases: TGTGCCAGCAGCCTACACGGGGGCTACACCTTC. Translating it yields CASSLHGGYTF.

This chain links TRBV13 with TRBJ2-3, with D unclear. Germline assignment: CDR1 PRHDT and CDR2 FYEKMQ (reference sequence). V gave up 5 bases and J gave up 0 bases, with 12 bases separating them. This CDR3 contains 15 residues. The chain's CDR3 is CASSPSASSTDTQYF. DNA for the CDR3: TGTGCCAGCAGCCCTTCAGCCAGCAGCACAGATACGCAGTATTTT.

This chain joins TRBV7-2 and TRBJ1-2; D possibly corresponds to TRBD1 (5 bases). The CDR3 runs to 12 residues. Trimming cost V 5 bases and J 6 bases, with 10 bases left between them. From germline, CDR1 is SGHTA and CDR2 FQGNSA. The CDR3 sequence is CASSRNRNGYTF. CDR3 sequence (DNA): TGTGCCAGCAGCCGTAACAGGAATGGCTACACCTTC. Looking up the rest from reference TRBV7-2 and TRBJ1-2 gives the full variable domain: GAGVSQSPSNKVTEKGKDVELRCDPISGHTALYWYRQSLGQGLEFLIYFQGNSAPDKSGLPSDRFSAERTGGSVSTLTIQRTQQEDSAVYLCASSRNRNGYTFGSGTRLTVV.

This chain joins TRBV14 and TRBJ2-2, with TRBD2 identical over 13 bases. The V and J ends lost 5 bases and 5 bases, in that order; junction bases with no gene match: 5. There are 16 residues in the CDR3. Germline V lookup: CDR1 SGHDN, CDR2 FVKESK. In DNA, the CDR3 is TGTGCCAGCAGCTCGCGGACTAGCGGGAGTACCGGGGAGCTGTTTTTT. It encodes CASSSRTSGSTGELFF.

In DNA, the CDR3 is TGTGCCAGCAGCTTAAAAATGAGCTACGAGCAGTACTTC. Translated, it gives CASSLKMSYEQYF. The chain employs TRBV7-9 and TRBJ2-7, with D hard to call. CDR1 is SEHNR and CDR2 is FQNEAQ in the germline V gene (reference sequence). The CDR3 runs to 13 residues. The ends were cut back, 2 bases at V and 3 bases at J, with 8 bases in the middle.

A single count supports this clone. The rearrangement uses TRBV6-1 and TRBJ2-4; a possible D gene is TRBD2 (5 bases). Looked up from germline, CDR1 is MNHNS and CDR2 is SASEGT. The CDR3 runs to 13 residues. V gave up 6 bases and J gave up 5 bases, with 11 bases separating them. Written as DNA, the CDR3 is TGTGCCAGCAGCGACTACCTTGAAAACATTCAGTACTTC. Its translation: CASSDYLENIQYF.

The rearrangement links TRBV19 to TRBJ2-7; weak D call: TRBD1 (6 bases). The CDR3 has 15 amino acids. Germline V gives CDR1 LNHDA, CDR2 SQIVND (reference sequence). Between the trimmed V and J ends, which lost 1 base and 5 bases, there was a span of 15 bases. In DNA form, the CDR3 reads TGTGCCAGTAGTATAGCACTGGGGGCAGGCGACGAGCAGTACTTC. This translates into CASSIALGAGDEQYF.

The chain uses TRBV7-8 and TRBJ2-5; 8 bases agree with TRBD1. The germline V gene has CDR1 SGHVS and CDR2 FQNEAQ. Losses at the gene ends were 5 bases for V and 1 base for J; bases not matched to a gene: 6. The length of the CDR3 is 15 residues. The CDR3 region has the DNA TGTGCCAGCAGCGGACAGGGTGGGTCCCAAGAGACCCAGTACTTC. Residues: CASSGQGGSQETQYF. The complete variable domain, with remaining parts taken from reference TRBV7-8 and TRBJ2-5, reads GAGVSQSPRYKVAKRGQDVALRCDPISGHVSLFWYQQALGQGPEFLTYFQNEAQLDKSGLPSDRFFAERPEGSVSTLKIQRTQQEDSAVYLCASSGQGGSQETQYFGPGTRLLVL.

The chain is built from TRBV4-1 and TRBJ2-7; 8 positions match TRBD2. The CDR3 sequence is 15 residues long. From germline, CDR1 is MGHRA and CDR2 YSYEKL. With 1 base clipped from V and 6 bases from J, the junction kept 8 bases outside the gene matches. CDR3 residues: CASSQGGLVPSEQYF. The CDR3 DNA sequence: TGCGCCAGCAGCCAAGGGGGACTAGTCCCCTCCGAGCAGTACTTC.

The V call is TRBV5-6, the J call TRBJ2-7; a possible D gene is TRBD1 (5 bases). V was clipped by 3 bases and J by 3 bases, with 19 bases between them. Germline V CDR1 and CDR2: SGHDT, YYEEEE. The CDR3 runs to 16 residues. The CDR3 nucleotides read TGTGCCAGCAGCTACCAATTAGGGGATAAATACTACGAGCAGTACTTC. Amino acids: CASSYQLGDKYYEQYF.